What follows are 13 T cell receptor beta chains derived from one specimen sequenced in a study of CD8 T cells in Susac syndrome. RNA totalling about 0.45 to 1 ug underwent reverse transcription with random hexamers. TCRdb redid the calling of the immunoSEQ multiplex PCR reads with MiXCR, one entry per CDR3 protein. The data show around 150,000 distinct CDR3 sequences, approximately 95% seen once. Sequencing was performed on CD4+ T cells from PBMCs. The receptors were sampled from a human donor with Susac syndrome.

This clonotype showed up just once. CDR3 sequence reads: CASSAGWGTYEQYF. The CDR3 DNA reads TGTGCCAGCAGCGCGGGGTGGGGGACCTACGAGCAGTACTTC. The gene calls are TRBV9 and TRBJ2-7; either TRBD1 or TRBD2 may fit D (5 bases each). CDR1 is SGDLS and CDR2 is YYNGEE in the germline V gene. Trimming left V 3 bases short and J 2 bases short, with 12 bases between. CDR3 size: 14 residues.

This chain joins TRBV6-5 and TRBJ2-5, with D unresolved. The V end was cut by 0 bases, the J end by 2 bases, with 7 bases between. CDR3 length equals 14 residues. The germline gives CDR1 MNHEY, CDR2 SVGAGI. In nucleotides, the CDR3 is TGTGCCAGCAGTTACTCCGCTAATCAAGAGACCCAGTACTTC. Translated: CASSYSANQETQYF.

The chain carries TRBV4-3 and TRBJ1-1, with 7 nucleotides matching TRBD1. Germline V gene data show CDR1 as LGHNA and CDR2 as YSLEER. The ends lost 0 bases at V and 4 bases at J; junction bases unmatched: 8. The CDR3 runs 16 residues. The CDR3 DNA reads TGCGCCAGCAGCCAAGAGACAGGGAGTGGAGGCACTGAAGCTTTCTTT. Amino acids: CASSQETGSGGTEAFF.

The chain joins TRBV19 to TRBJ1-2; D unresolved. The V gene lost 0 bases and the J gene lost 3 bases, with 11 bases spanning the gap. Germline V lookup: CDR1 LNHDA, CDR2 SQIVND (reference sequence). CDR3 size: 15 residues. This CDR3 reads CASSIDSTLDYGYTF. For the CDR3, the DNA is TGTGCCAGTAGTATAGACTCCACTCTGGACTATGGCTACACCTTC. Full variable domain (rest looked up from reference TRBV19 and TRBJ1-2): DGGITQSPKYLFRKEGQNVTLSCEQNLNHDAMYWYRQDPGQGLRLIYYSQIVNDFQKGDIAEGYSVSREKKESFPLTVTSAQKNPTAFYLCASSIDSTLDYGYTFGSGTRLTVV.

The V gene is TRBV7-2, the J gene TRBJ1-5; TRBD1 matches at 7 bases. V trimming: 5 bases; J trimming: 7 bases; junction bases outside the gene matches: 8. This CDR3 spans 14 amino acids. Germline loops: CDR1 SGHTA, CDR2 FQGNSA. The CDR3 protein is CASSPRQGGQPQHF. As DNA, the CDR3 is TGTGCCAGCAGCCCACGACAGGGAGGGCAGCCCCAGCATTTT.

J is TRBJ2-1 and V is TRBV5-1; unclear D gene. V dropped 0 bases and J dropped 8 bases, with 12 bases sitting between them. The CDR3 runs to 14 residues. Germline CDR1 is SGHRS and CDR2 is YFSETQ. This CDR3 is CASSLDLSGDEQFF. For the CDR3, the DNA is TGCGCCAGCAGCTTGGATCTATCAGGCGATGAGCAGTTCTTC.

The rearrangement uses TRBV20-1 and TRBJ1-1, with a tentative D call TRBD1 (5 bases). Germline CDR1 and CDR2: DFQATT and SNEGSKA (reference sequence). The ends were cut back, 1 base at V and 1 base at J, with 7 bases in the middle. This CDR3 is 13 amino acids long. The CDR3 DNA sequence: TGCAGTGCTAGAGGGGGCAAGAACACTGAAGCTTTCTTT. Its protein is CSARGGKNTEAFF.

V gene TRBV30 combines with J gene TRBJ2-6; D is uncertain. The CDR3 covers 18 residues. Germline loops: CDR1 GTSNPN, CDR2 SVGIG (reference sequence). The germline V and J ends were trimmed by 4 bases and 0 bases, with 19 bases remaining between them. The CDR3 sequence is CAWTSGDPIISGANVLTF. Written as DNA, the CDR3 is TGTGCCTGGACTTCAGGCGACCCCATCATCTCTGGGGCCAACGTCCTGACTTTC.

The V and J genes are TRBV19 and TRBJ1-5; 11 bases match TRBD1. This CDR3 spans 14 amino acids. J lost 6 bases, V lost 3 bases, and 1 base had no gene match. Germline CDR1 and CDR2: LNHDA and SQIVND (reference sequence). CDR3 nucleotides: TGTGCCAGTAGTATGGACAGGGGGCTTCAGCCCCAGCATTTT. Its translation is CASSMDRGLQPQHF.

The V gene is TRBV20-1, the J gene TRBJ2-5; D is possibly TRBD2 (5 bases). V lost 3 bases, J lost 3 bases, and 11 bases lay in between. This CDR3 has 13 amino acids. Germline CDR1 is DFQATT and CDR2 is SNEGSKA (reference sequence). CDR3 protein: CSARLRRKETQYF. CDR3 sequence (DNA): TGCAGTGCTAGGTTGCGGAGGAAAGAGACCCAGTACTTC.

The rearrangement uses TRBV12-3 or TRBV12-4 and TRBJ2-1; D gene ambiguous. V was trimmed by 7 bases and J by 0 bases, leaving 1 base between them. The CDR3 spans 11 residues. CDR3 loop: CASTSYNEQFF. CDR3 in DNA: TGTGCCAGCACCTCCTACAATGAGCAGTTCTTC.

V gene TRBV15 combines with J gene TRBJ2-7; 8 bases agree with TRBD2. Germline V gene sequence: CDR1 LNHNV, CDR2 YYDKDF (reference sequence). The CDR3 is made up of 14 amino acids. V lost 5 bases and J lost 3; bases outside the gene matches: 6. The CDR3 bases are TGTGCCACCAGCCGGGAGGGGAGAGGCTACGAGCAGTACTTC. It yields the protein CATSREGRGYEQYF. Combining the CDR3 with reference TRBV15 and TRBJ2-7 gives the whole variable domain DAMVIQNPRYQVTQFGKPVTLSCSQTLNHNVMYWYQQKSSQAPKLLFHYYDKDFNNEADTPDNFQSRRPNTSFCFLDIRSPGLGDTAMYLCATSREGRGYEQYFGPGTRLTVT.

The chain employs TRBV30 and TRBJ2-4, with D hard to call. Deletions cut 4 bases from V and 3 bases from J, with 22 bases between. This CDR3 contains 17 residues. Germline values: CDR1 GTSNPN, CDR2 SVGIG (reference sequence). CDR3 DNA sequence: TGTGCCTGGACCCCGCCTCCAACTAACTATGACAAAAACATTCAGTACTTC. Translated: CAWTPPPTNYDKNIQYF.